The 7 T cell receptor beta chains presented below share a single source sample, sequenced in a study of identical twins. TCRdb reprocessed the 5' RACE reads via MiXCR and lists one record per CDR3 protein. The sample has more than 1.5 million distinct CDR3 sequences, about 31% seen once; the top ten hold approximately 0.25%. Sequenced input: cord blood. The receptors here all came from a newborn girl in good health.

The V call is TRBV3-1, the J call TRBJ1-2; 7 bases are shared with TRBD1. Per the germline V gene, CDR1 is LGHDT and CDR2 is YNNKEL (reference sequence). The V segment lost 4 bases and the J segment 3 bases; nucleotides outside the gene matches: 8. CDR3 size: 15 residues. The CDR3 sequence is CASSLKGAHDYGYTF. The CDR3 DNA sequence: TGTGCCAGCAGCCTAAAGGGGGCACATGACTATGGCTACACCTTC.

The rearrangement uses TRBV27 and TRBJ2-1; 8 bases are a match to TRBD2. Germline loops: CDR1 MNHEY, CDR2 SMNVEV (reference sequence). After removal of 3 bases from V and 6 bases from J, the junction contained 10 bases not matched to a gene. This CDR3 spans 16 amino acids. The CDR3, as DNA: TGTGCCAGCAGTTTTCGGGATGGACTAGCCGGCAATGAGCAGTTCTTC. It codes for CASSFRDGLAGNEQFF.

This clonotype was picked up a small number of times. J is TRBJ2-7 and V is TRBV9, with 8 bases identical to TRBD2. Per germline, CDR1 SGDLS and CDR2 YYNGEE. With V trimmed by 4 bases and J by 0 bases, 6 bases remained unmatched. The CDR3 is made up of 15 amino acids. CDR3 residues: CASSRTGLASYEQYF. CDR3 DNA: TGTGCCAGCAGCCGAACTGGACTAGCCTCCTACGAGCAGTACTTC.

A few counts support this clonotype. The V gene is TRBV12-3 or TRBV12-4, the J gene TRBJ1-1; possibly TRBD1 for D (5 bases). This CDR3 has 20 amino acids. The V and J ends lost 3 bases and 1 base respectively, with 27 bases between them. The CDR3 region is CASSFYVPRDYYRQNTEAFF. CDR3 nucleotide sequence: TGTGCCAGCAGTTTTTACGTACCCAGGGATTATTACAGGCAGAACACTGAAGCTTTCTTT.

This clonotype was seen more than once but under ten times. The chain carries TRBV7-2 and TRBJ1-4; D gene uncertain. This CDR3 is 15 amino acids long. Germline CDR1 and CDR2: SGHTA and FQGNSA. Trimming cost V 3 bases and J 4 bases, with 12 bases left between them. The CDR3 DNA sequence: TGTGCCAGCAGCTTGGGCAGATTACTTAATGAAAAACTGTTTTTT. Protein sequence: CASSLGRLLNEKLFF.

This clonotype was recorded only once. The chain carries TRBV5-6 and TRBJ2-5; D unresolved. The V gene's germline CDR1 is SGHDT and CDR2 YYEEEE. The CDR3 sequence is 12 residues long. V was cut by 2 bases and J by 3 bases, with 5 bases left in between. CDR3 nucleotide sequence: TGTGCCAGCAGCTTACATAAAGAGACCCAGTACTTC. It encodes CASSLHKETQYF.

V usage is TRBV7-9 and J usage is TRBJ2-2; 7 bases match TRBD2. J was trimmed by 0 bases and V by 5 bases; bases with no gene match: 3. The length of the CDR3 is 15 residues. Germline-derived CDR1 and CDR2 are SEHNR and FQNEAQ (reference sequence). In DNA, the CDR3 is TGTGCCAGCAGCGTCCTAGCGGCGAACACCGGGGAGCTGTTTTTT. This translates into CASSVLAANTGELFF.